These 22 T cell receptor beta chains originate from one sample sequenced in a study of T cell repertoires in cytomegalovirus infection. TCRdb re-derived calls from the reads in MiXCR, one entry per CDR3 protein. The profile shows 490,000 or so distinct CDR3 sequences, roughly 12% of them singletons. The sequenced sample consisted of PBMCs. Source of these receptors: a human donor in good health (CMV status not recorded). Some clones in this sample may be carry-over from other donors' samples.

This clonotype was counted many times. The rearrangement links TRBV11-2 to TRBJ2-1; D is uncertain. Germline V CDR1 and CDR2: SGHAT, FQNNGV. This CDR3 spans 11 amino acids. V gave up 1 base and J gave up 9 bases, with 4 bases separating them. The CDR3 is CASSLGPEQFF. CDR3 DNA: TGTGCCAGCAGCTTAGGGCCTGAGCAGTTCTTC.

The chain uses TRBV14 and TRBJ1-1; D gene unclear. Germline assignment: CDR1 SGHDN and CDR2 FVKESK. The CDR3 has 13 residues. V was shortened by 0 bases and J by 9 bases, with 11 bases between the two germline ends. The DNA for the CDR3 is TGTGCCAGCAGCCAAGATGGGCAGACAAAAGCTTTCTTT. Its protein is CASSQDGQTKAFF.

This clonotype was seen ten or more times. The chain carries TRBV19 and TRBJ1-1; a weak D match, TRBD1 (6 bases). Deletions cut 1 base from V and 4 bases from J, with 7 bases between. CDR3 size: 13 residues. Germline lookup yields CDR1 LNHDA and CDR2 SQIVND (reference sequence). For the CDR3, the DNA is TGTGCCAGTAGTATAGGCAGGGGCACTGAAGCTTTCTTT. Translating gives CASSIGRGTEAFF.

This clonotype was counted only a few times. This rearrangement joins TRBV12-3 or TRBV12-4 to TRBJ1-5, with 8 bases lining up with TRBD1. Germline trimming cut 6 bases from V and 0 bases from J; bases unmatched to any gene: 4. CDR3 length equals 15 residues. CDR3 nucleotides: TGTGCCAGCAGGACAGGGGCGCTTAGCAATCAGCCCCAGCATTTT. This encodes CASRTGALSNQPQHF.

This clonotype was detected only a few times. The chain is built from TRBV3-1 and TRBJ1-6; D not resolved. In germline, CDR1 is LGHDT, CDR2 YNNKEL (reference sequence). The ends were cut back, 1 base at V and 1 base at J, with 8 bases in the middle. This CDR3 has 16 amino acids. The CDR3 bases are TGTGCCAGCAGCCAAGGGGGTGGTTCCTATAATTCACCCCTCCACTTT. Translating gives CASSQGGGSYNSPLHF.

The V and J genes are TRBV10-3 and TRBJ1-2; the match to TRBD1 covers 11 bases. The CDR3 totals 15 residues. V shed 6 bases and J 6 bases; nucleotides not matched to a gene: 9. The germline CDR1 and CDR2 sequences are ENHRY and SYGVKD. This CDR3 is CAISLPGQGAHGYTF. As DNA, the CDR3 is TGTGCCATCAGCCTCCCTGGACAGGGGGCACATGGCTACACCTTC.

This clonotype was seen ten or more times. CDR3: CASLAGGANTEAFF. The DNA of the CDR3 is TGTGCCAGTTTAGCGGGAGGCGCGAACACTGAAGCTTTCTTT. The chain couples TRBV7-9 to TRBJ1-1; D not certain. Trimming shortened V by 9 bases and J by 1 base, and 15 bases separated the two germline ends. The CDR3 sequence is 14 residues long. Germline CDR1 and CDR2: SEHNR and FQNEAQ (reference sequence).

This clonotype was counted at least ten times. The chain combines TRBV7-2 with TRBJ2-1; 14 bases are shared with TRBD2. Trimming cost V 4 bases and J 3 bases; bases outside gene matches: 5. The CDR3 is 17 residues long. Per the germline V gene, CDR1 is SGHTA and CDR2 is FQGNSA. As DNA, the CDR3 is TGTGCCAGCAGCTCGGGACTAGCGGGGGCCCACTACAATGAGCAGTTCTTC. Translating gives CASSSGLAGAHYNEQFF.

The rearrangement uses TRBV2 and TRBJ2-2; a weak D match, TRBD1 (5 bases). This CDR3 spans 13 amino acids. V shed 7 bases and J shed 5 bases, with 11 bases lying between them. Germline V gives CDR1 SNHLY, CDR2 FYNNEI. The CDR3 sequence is CASTTQGTGELFF. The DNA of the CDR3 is TGTGCCAGCACAACCCAGGGAACCGGGGAGCTGTTTTTT.

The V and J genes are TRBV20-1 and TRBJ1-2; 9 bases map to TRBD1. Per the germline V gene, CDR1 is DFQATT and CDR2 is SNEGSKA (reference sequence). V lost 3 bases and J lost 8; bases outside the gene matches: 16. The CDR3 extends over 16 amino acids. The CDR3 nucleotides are TGCAGTGCTAGGGGGGGGGGACAGGGCCCAAGGAGGGGCTACACCTTC. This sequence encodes CSARGGGQGPRRGYTF.

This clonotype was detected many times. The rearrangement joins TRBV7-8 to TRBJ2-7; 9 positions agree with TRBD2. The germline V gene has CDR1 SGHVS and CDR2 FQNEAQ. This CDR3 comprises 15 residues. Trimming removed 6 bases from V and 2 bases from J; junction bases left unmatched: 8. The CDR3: CASSSLAGGPYEQYF. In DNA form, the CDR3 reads TGTGCCAGCAGTTCACTAGCGGGTGGCCCCTACGAGCAGTACTTC.

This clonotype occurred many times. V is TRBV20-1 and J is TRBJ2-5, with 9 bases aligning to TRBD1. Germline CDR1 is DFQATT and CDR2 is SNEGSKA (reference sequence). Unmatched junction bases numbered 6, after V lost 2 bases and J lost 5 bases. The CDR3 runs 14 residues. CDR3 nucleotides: TGCAGTGCTAGACGAACAGGGGGCGACGAGACCCAGTACTTC. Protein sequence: CSARRTGGDETQYF.

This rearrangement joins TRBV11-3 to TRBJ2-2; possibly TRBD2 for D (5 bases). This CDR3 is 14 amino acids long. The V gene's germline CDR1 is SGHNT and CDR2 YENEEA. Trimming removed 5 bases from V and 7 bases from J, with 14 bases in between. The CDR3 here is CASSQRYRGGELFF. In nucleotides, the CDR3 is TGTGCCAGCAGCCAGCGGTACCGCGGCGGGGAGCTGTTTTTT.

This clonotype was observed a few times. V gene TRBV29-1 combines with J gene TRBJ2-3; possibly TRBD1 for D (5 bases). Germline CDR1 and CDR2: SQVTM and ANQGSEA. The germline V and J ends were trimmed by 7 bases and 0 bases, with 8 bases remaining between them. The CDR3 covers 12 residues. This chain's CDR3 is CSERQSTDTQYF. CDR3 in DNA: TGCAGCGAACGACAGAGCACAGATACGCAGTATTTT.

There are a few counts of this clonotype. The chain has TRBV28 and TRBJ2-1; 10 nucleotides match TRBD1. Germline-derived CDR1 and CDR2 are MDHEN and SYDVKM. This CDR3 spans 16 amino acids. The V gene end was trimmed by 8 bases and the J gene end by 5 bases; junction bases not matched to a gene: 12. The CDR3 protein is CASRRGDRGRDNEQFF. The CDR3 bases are TGTGCCAGCCGCAGGGGGGACAGGGGACGGGACAATGAGCAGTTCTTC.

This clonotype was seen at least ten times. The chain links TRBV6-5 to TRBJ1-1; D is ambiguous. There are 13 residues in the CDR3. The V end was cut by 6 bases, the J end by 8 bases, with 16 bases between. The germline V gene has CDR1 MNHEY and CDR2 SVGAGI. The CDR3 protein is CASSPDKTLEAFF. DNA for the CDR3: TGTGCCAGCAGCCCCGACAAGACGCTCGAAGCTTTCTTT.

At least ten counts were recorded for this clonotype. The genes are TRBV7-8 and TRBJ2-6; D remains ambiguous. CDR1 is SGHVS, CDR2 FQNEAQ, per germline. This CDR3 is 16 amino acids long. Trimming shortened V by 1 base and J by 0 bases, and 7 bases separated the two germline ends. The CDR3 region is CASSLGQISGANVLTF. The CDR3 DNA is TGTGCCAGCAGCTTAGGGCAGATCTCTGGGGCCAACGTCCTGACTTTC. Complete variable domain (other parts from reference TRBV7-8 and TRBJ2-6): GAGVSQSPRYKVAKRGQDVALRCDPISGHVSLFWYQQALGQGPEFLTYFQNEAQLDKSGLPSDRFFAERPEGSVSTLKIQRTQQEDSAVYLCASSLGQISGANVLTFGAGSRLTVL.

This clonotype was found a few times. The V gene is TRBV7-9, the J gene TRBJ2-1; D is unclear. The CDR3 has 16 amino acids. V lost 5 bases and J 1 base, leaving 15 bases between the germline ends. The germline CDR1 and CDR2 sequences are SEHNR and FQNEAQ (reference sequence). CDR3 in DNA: TGTGCCAGCAGCACTTGGCGGATCACTTCCTACAATGAGCAGTTCTTC. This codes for CASSTWRITSYNEQFF.

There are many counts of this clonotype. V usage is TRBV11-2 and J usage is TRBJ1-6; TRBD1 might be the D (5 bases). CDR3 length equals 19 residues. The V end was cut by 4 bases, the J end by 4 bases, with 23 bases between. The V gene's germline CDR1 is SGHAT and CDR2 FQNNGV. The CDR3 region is CASSWGSGGSLLYNSPLHF. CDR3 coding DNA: TGTGCCAGCAGCTGGGGGTCGGGAGGCTCCCTACTTTATAATTCACCCCTCCACTTT.

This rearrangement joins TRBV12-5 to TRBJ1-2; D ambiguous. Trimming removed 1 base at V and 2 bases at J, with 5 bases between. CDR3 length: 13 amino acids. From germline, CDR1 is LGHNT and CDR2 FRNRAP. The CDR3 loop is CASGLGQNYGYTF. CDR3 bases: TGTGCTAGTGGTTTGGGGCAGAACTATGGCTACACCTTC. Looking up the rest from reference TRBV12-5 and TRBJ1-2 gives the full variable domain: DARVTQTPRHKVTEMGQEVTMRCQPILGHNTVFWYRQTMMQGLELLAYFRNRAPLDDSGMPKDRFSAEMPDATLATLKIQPSEPRDSAVYFCASGLGQNYGYTFGSGTRLTVV.

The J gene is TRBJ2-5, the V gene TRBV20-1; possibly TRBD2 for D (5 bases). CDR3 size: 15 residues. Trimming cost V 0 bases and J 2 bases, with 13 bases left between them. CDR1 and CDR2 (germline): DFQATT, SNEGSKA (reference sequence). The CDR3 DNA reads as TGCAGTGCTAGAGACCTACGCGGGCGGCAAGAGACCCAGTACTTC. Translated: CSARDLRGRQETQYF.

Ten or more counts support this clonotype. The CDR3, as DNA: TGTGCCAGCAGCTTACCGGACAGCAAGCAGTACTTC. Translation: CASSLPDSKQYF. This rearrangement joins TRBV7-9 to TRBJ2-7; maybe TRBD1 (6 bases). V gave up 2 bases and J gave up 8 bases, with 10 bases separating them. CDR1 is SEHNR, CDR2 FQNEAQ, per germline (reference sequence). The CDR3 covers 12 residues.